The 14 T cell receptor beta chains listed next were all sequenced from one sample in a study of T cell responses to AZD1222 COVID-19 vaccine. Clones were read by immunoSEQ multiplex PCR, and TCRdb kept only the in-frame ones, dropping some. Its listing shows around 150,000 clones. The source material was peripheral blood. These receptors all come from an adult in good health.

The rearrangement uses TRBV6-6 and TRBJ1-6, with 7 positions matching TRBD1. The J segment lost 5 bases and the V segment lost 7 bases, leaving 2 bases of the junction unmatched. From germline, CDR1 is MNHNY and CDR2 SVGAGI (reference sequence). There are 13 residues in the CDR3. CDR3 bases: TGTGCCAGCACAACAGGGGATAATTCACCCCTCCACTTT. Protein product: CASTTGDNSPLHF.

This rearrangement joins TRBV19 to TRBJ2-7, with TRBD2 as a possible D gene (5 bases). Germline V lookup: CDR1 LNHDA, CDR2 SQIVND (reference sequence). This CDR3 region has 13 residues. The V end lost 5 bases, the J end lost 4 bases, and 12 bases lay between the germline ends. This CDR3 reads CASSSSRGYEQYF. As DNA, the CDR3 is TGTGCCAGTAGTTCCTCCCGGGGTTACGAGCAGTACTTC.

The chain is built from TRBV5-1 and TRBJ1-3; a possible D gene is TRBD1 (5 bases). This CDR3 is built from 17 residues. Germline CDR1 and CDR2: SGHRS and YFSETQ. The ends were cut back, 3 bases at V and 0 bases at J, with 16 bases in the middle. This chain's CDR3 is CASSSNALGTSGNTIYF. The CDR3 nucleotides read TGCGCCAGCAGCTCCAACGCGCTGGGGACCTCTGGAAACACCATATATTTT.

The chain couples TRBV6-2 or TRBV6-3 to TRBJ1-3; 9 nucleotides line up with TRBD1. Trimming cost V 6 bases and J 4 bases; bases outside gene matches: 10. CDR1 is MNHEY and CDR2 is SVGEGT in the germline V gene. The CDR3 is 16 amino acids. The DNA of the CDR3 is TGTGCCAGCAGCCGCTTGGGACAGGGCTCCGGAAACACCATATATTTT. Translated, it gives CASSRLGQGSGNTIYF.

The rearrangement links TRBV5-4 to TRBJ2-7, with a tentative D call TRBD1 (6 bases). Germline V gene data show CDR1 as SGHNT and CDR2 as YYREEE (reference sequence). V was clipped by 1 base and J by 2 bases, with 13 bases between them. CDR3 length equals 15 residues. The chain's CDR3 is CASSLSGAWTYEQYF. DNA for the CDR3: TGTGCCAGCAGCTTGTCAGGGGCATGGACCTACGAGCAGTACTTC.

The V call is TRBV7-2, the J call TRBJ2-2; tentatively, D is TRBD1 (6 bases). V was clipped by 4 bases and J by 4 bases, with 22 bases between them. The V gene's germline CDR1 is SGHTA and CDR2 FQGNSA. This CDR3 is built from 18 residues. In DNA form, the CDR3 reads TGTGCCAGCAGCTACGAAAAGAGGCAGGGGTGGCCCACCGGGGAGCTGTTTTTT. Translated: CASSYEKRQGWPTGELFF.

The chain employs TRBV7-2 and TRBJ1-1; D gene uncertain. The V and J ends lost 5 bases and 1 base respectively, with 8 bases between them. The CDR3 extends over 13 amino acids. CDR1 SGHTA and CDR2 FQGNSA come from the germline V gene. The chain's CDR3 is CASSHNRNTEAFF. DNA for the CDR3: TGTGCCAGCAGCCATAACAGGAACACTGAAGCTTTCTTT.

CDR3 region: CASSTGKGYEQYF. CDR3 DNA sequence: TGTGCCAGTTCGACAGGGAAAGGCTACGAGCAGTACTTC. The V call is TRBV11-2, the J call TRBJ2-7, with 7 bases that match TRBD1. Germline V lookup: CDR1 SGHAT, CDR2 FQNNGV. CDR3 length: 13 residues. J was trimmed by 3 bases and V by 9 bases; bases with no gene match: 8.

J is TRBJ1-2 and V is TRBV29-1; weak D call: TRBD1 (5 bases). Germline CDR1 SQVTM, CDR2 ANQGSEA. The CDR3 runs 13 residues. Between the trimmed V and J ends, which lost 6 bases and 0 bases, there was a span of 11 bases. CDR3 nucleotides: TGCAGCGTAGTCCCGACAGCTAACTATGGCTACACCTTC. Protein product: CSVVPTANYGYTF.

V and J are TRBV30 and TRBJ1-1; unclear D gene. The CDR3 has 15 amino acids. Germline V lookup: CDR1 GTSNPN, CDR2 SVGIG (reference sequence). V was clipped by 4 bases and J by 1 base, with 16 bases between them. Here the CDR3 DNA reads TGTGCCTGGACCGAAGGACGGAATAAGAACACTGAAGCTTTCTTT. It codes for CAWTEGRNKNTEAFF. The full variable domain, rest sourced from reference TRBV30 and TRBJ1-1, is SQTIHQWPATLVQPVGSPLSLECTVEGTSNPNLYWYRQAAGRGLQLLFYSVGIGQISSEVPQNLSASRPQDRQFILSSKKLLLSDSGFYLCAWTEGRNKNTEAFFGQGTRLTVV.

The CDR3 here is CASSPRGDRGRDYGYTF. The CDR3 DNA reads as TGTGCCAGCAGTCCGCGGGGGGACAGGGGGCGAGACTATGGCTACACCTTC. This sequence joins TRBV27 and TRBJ1-2; 12 bases agree with TRBD1. The CDR3 covers 17 residues. The J segment lost 3 bases and the V segment lost 5 bases, leaving 10 bases of the junction unmatched. Per germline, CDR1 MNHEY and CDR2 SMNVEV (reference sequence).

V and J are TRBV3-1 (or the pseudogene TRBV3-2) and TRBJ1-1, with D unclear. Germline values: CDR1 LGHDT, CDR2 YNNKEL (reference sequence). The CDR3 runs to 13 residues. V lost 2 bases and J 1 base, leaving 5 bases between the germline ends. CDR3 protein: CASSQHQNTEAFF. CDR3 nucleotides: TGTGCCAGCAGCCAACATCAGAACACTGAAGCTTTCTTT.

This rearrangement joins TRBV5-1 to TRBJ1-2; no reliable D call. V dropped 4 bases and J dropped 0 bases, with 16 bases sitting between them. The CDR3 is 16 residues long. Germline loops: CDR1 SGHRS, CDR2 YFSETQ. CDR3 residues: CASSVDSTPTNYGYTF. CDR3 nucleotides: TGCGCCAGCAGCGTAGACTCGACACCTACTAACTATGGCTACACCTTC.

This rearrangement joins TRBV18 to TRBJ2-2; D may be TRBD2 (6 bases). Germline-derived CDR1 and CDR2 are KGHSH and LQKENI. With 2 bases removed from V and 0 bases from J, the gap between germline ends came to 16 bases. This CDR3 region has 18 residues. CDR3 region: CASSPSRDLGSNTGELFF. The CDR3, as DNA: TGTGCCAGCTCACCATCCCGGGACTTGGGATCGAACACCGGGGAGCTGTTTTTT.